Following are 25 T cell receptor beta chains from one sample sequenced in a study of cytomegalovirus exposure and HLA in healthy donors. Some clones are missing from TCRdb's copy, which holds only in-frame ones; the method was immunoSEQ multiplex PCR. Among 200,000 to 250,000 clones listed, around nine tenths were seen once. The sequenced material came from PBMCs. The receptors here all came from a young woman in good health and CMV-seropositive.

The rearrangement links TRBV5-4 to TRBJ2-7, with D possibly being TRBD2 (5 bases). The germline V gene has CDR1 SGHNT and CDR2 YYREEE (reference sequence). Between the trimmed V and J ends, which lost 0 bases and 3 bases, there was a span of 13 bases. The CDR3 loop spans 15 amino acids. DNA of the CDR3: TGTGCCAGCAGCTTGGGGACCGGACTGAACTACGAGCAGTACTTC. Translating gives CASSLGTGLNYEQYF.

The rearrangement uses TRBV5-1 and TRBJ1-1, with 7 bases identical to TRBD1. The CDR3 runs 16 residues. Germline trimming cut 3 bases from V and 6 bases from J; bases unmatched to any gene: 14. The germline CDR1 and CDR2 sequences are SGHRS and YFSETQ. CDR3 nucleotide sequence: TGCGCCAGCAGCTCGGGCTCAGGGGGGCCACTTGCTGAAGCTTTCTTT. Translated, it gives CASSSGSGGPLAEAFF.

This clone was picked up many times. The chain couples TRBV6-6 to TRBJ2-5, with D possibly being TRBD2 (5 bases). CDR3 size: 12 residues. The germline CDR1 and CDR2 sequences are MNHNY and SVGAGI (reference sequence). V was shortened by 8 bases and J by 4 bases, with 11 bases between the two germline ends. The CDR3 spells CASAPEGETQYF. CDR3 in DNA: TGTGCCAGCGCCCCTGAGGGAGAGACCCAGTACTTC.

This chain joins TRBV5-1 and TRBJ2-3, with D possibly being TRBD1 (6 bases). This CDR3 spans 14 amino acids. CDR1 is SGHRS and CDR2 is YFSETQ in the germline V gene. V lost 6 bases to trimming and J lost 0 bases, with 11 bases between them. CDR3 DNA sequence: TGCGCCAGCAATCCTGGGGGCAGCACAGATACGCAGTATTTT. This encodes CASNPGGSTDTQYF.

The genes are TRBV4-1 and TRBJ2-1, with TRBD2 matching over 7 bases. Germline V gene lookup returns CDR1 MGHRA and CDR2 YSYEKL. The V and J ends lost 5 bases and 13 bases, in that order; junction bases with no gene match: 8. The CDR3 is 12 amino acids. CDR3 in amino acids: CASSNPGLPQFF. CDR3 nucleotides: TGCGCCAGCAGCAACCCGGGACTACCTCAGTTCTTC.

The chain is built from TRBV2 and TRBJ1-1, with a possible D match to TRBD1 (5 bases). Deletions cut 3 bases from V and 0 bases from J, with 5 bases between. Per the germline V gene, CDR1 is SNHLY and CDR2 is FYNNEI. This CDR3 contains 13 residues. The DNA of the CDR3 is TGTGCCAGCAGTGACAGGGTGAACACTGAAGCTTTCTTT. Protein product: CASSDRVNTEAFF.

The CDR3 reads CASSLTSSGTYEQYF. CDR3 sequence (DNA): TGCGCCAGCAGCTTGACATCTAGCGGTACCTACGAGCAGTACTTC. V is TRBV5-1 and J is TRBJ2-7, with TRBD2 matching over 7 bases. Germline CDR1 reads SGHRS; CDR2 reads YFSETQ. The V segment lost 1 base and the J segment 2 bases; nucleotides outside the gene matches: 6. The CDR3 length is 15 residues.

The chain has TRBV27 and TRBJ2-4; 8 bases align to TRBD2. Looked up from germline, CDR1 is MNHEY and CDR2 is SMNVEV (reference sequence). The J segment lost 8 bases and the V segment lost 4 bases, leaving 7 bases of the junction unmatched. The CDR3 runs 14 residues. CDR3 in amino acids: CASSSSGSRYIQYF. For the CDR3, the DNA is TGTGCCAGCAGTTCAAGCGGGAGTCGGTACATTCAGTACTTC.

The chain carries TRBV30 and TRBJ1-2, with 7 bases fitting TRBD1. In germline, CDR1 is GTSNPN, CDR2 SVGIG (reference sequence). With 2 bases clipped from V and 5 bases from J, the junction kept 8 bases outside the gene matches. The CDR3 loop spans 14 amino acids. The CDR3 bases are TGTGCCTGGAGTCCCGGTAAGGGGGCTTATGGCTACACCTTC. Translation: CAWSPGKGAYGYTF.

The rearrangement uses TRBV7-9 and TRBJ2-2, with TRBD2 as a possible D gene (6 bases). V lost 4 bases to trimming and J lost 4 bases, with 13 bases between them. In germline, CDR1 is SEHNR, CDR2 FQNEAQ (reference sequence). CDR3 size: 15 residues. The CDR3 DNA reads TGTGCCAGCAGCTACGGGACTTCTCGCACCGGGGAGCTGTTTTTT. This gives the protein CASSYGTSRTGELFF.

Notes on this clone: One end of the junction is discordant with germline, which a read error may explain. The rearrangement uses TRBV11-3 and TRBJ2-7; D may correspond to TRBD1 or TRBD2 (6 bases each). The CDR3 length is 13 residues. Germline V lookup: CDR1 SGHNT, CDR2 YENEEA. The CDR3 nucleotides read TGTGCCAGCAGTTTAGGGGGGCCCTACGAGCAGTACTTC. It specifies CASSLGGPYEQYF.

The J gene is TRBJ2-5, the V gene TRBV5-6; no clear D. Looked up from germline, CDR1 is SGHDT and CDR2 is YYEEEE. The CDR3 length is 14 residues. Trimming took off 0 bases at V and 2 bases at J, with 8 bases between the two ends. The CDR3 coding sequence is TGTGCCAGCAGCTTGGTCTACGGGCAAGAGACCCAGTACTTC. Translated, it gives CASSLVYGQETQYF.

CDR3 DNA: TGTGCCAGCAGCGTAGGGACGGGACCAGCGGGAGGTTACGAGCAGTACTTC. Encoded protein: CASSVGTGPAGGYEQYF. The chain couples TRBV9 to TRBJ2-7; 9 nucleotides align to TRBD2. The germline V gene has CDR1 SGDLS and CDR2 YYNGEE. After removal of 0 bases from V and 4 bases from J, the junction contained 11 bases not matched to a gene. The CDR3 runs 17 residues. The full variable domain, rest sourced from reference TRBV9 and TRBJ2-7, is DSGVTQTPKHLITATGQRVTLRCSPRSGDLSVYWYQQSLDQGLQFLIQYYNGEERAKGNILERFSAQQFPDLHSELNLSSLELGDSALYFCASSVGTGPAGGYEQYFGPGTRLTVT.

The chain links TRBV7-6 to TRBJ2-3; D is unresolved. Between the trimmed V and J ends, which lost 4 bases and 3 bases, there was a span of 5 bases. The CDR3 is 12 amino acids. Germline lookup yields CDR1 SGHVS and CDR2 FNYEAQ. This chain's CDR3 is CASSSPTDTQYF. CDR3 bases: TGTGCCAGCAGCTCCCCAACAGATACGCAGTATTTT.

This chain connects TRBV6-6 to TRBJ1-3, with TRBD1 matching 7 bases. Germline values: CDR1 MNHNY, CDR2 SVGAGI (reference sequence). V lost 5 bases and J lost 0; bases outside the gene matches: 4. The CDR3 covers 15 residues. The CDR3 loop is CASSRGDSSGNTIYF. In DNA form, the CDR3 reads TGTGCCAGCAGTCGTGGGGACAGCTCTGGAAACACCATATATTTT.

V gene TRBV4-2 combines with J gene TRBJ2-7; D call uncertain. There are 12 residues in the CDR3. Trimming cost V 0 bases and J 7 bases, with 7 bases left between them. Germline V gives CDR1 LGHNA, CDR2 YNFKEQ. CDR3 nucleotides: TGTGCCAGCAGCCAAGATCCCCTGGAGCAGTACTTC. Amino acids: CASSQDPLEQYF.

The count of this clone is one. This chain joins TRBV5-6 and TRBJ1-2; D is unclear. The germline V gene has CDR1 SGHDT and CDR2 YYEEEE. The CDR3 covers 14 residues. With 0 bases removed from V and 8 bases from J, the gap between germline ends came to 14 bases. Here the CDR3 DNA reads TGTGCCAGCAGCTTGGCCTTACCGAGTATGGGCTACACCTTC. Its protein is CASSLALPSMGYTF. The whole variable domain, remainder taken from reference TRBV5-6 and TRBJ1-2, is DAGVTQSPTHLIKTRGQQVTLRCSPKSGHDTVSWYQQALGQGPQFIFQYYEEEERQRGNFPDRFSGHQFPNYSSELNVNALLLGDSALYLCASSLALPSMGYTFGSGTRLTVV.

V is TRBV9 and J is TRBJ2-5; 8 bases line up with TRBD2. With 0 bases clipped from V and 5 bases from J, the junction kept 6 bases outside the gene matches. CDR3 length: 15 amino acids. The germline CDR1 and CDR2 sequences are SGDLS and YYNGEE. The CDR3 spells CASSVVAGGRETQYF. CDR3 DNA sequence: TGTGCCAGCAGCGTAGTCGCGGGCGGGAGGGAGACCCAGTACTTC.

This chain connects TRBV18 to TRBJ2-3; 9 nucleotides align to TRBD1. V trimming: 8 bases; J trimming: 4 bases; junction bases outside the gene matches: 4. The germline gives CDR1 KGHSH, CDR2 LQKENI. CDR3 length: 13 residues. The DNA of the CDR3 is TGTGCCAGCGAAGACAGGGGGGCAGATACGCAGTATTTT. Its translation: CASEDRGADTQYF.

J is TRBJ1-1 and V is TRBV2; the D is unclear. The germline CDR1 and CDR2 sequences are SNHLY and FYNNEI. The CDR3 runs to 14 residues. V was shortened by 1 base and J by 1 base, with 7 bases between the two germline ends. This CDR3 reads CASSEEAENTEAFF. CDR3 DNA: TGTGCCAGCAGTGAAGAGGCGGAGAACACTGAAGCTTTCTTT.

The rearrangement links TRBV20-1 to TRBJ2-5; TRBD2 aligns across 8 bases. The CDR3 covers 11 residues. Germline CDR1 and CDR2: DFQATT and SNEGSKA (reference sequence). This CDR3 reads CGGTRQETQYF. As DNA, the CDR3 is TGCGGGGGGACTAGACAAGAGACCCAGTACTTC.

J is TRBJ2-1 and V is TRBV11-2; tentatively, D is TRBD2 (6 bases). V dropped 2 bases and J dropped 8 bases, with 16 bases sitting between them. The CDR3 covers 15 residues. Germline CDR1 is SGHAT and CDR2 is FQNNGV. CDR3 DNA sequence: TGTGCCAGCAGCTTATACCGGGAGAGGTTCGATGAGCAGTTCTTC. The encoded protein is CASSLYRERFDEQFF.

This rearrangement joins TRBV28 to TRBJ1-1; D is uncertain. Germline V gene data show CDR1 as MDHEN and CDR2 as SYDVKM. Between the trimmed V and J ends, which lost 6 bases and 5 bases, there was a span of 13 bases. This CDR3 is 13 amino acids long. The CDR3 nucleotides read TGTGCCAGCAGGAGGGAGGCCGAGACTGAAGCTTTCTTT. Translated, it gives CASRREAETEAFF.

The J gene is TRBJ1-2, the V gene TRBV28; D call uncertain. The germline V gene encodes CDR1 MDHEN and CDR2 SYDVKM. V was cut by 6 bases and J by 13 bases, with 12 bases left in between. This CDR3 spans 10 amino acids. In DNA form, the CDR3 reads TGTGCCAGCAGCCATCGCGGGTTCACCTTC. Translation: CASSHRGFTF.

V is TRBV27 and J is TRBJ2-7; 9 nucleotides agree with TRBD2. J was trimmed by 4 bases and V by 2 bases; bases with no gene match: 6. The germline gives CDR1 MNHEY, CDR2 SMNVEV (reference sequence). The CDR3 loop spans 15 amino acids. Written as DNA, the CDR3 is TGTGCCAGCAGTTTAGTGGTAGCGGGAGATTACGAGCAGTACTTC. Protein product: CASSLVVAGDYEQYF.